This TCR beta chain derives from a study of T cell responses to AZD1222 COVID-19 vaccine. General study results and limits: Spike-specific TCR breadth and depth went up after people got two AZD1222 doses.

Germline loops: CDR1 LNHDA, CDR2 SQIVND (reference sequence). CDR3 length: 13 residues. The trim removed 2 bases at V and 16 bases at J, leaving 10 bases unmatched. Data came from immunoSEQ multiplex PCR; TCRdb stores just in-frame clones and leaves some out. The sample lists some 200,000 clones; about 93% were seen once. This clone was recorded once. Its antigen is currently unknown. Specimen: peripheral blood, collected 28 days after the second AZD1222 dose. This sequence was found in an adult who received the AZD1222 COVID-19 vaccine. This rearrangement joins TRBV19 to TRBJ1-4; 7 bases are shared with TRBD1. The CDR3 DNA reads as TGTGCCAGTAGTATATTTTTCGGAGACAGGGAGTTTTTT. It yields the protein CASSIFFGDREFF.